The 30 T cell receptor beta chains listed next were all sequenced from one sample in a study of cytomegalovirus exposure and HLA in healthy donors. 13 Jbeta primers and 60 Vbeta primers were used for the PCR. TCRdb's copy holds only in-frame clones and misses some; the assay was immunoSEQ multiplex PCR. The repertoire shows 95,000 to 150,000 clones; the top ten hold 2% to 2.5%. Sequencing was done on a sample of PBMCs. The source of these receptors is a man aged 35-49 years in good health and CMV-seronegative.

The rearrangement joins TRBV27 to TRBJ2-3; 8 bases match TRBD1. CDR1 is MNHEY, CDR2 SMNVEV, per germline (reference sequence). Germline trimming cut 6 bases from V and 2 bases from J; bases unmatched to any gene: 10. The length of the CDR3 is 16 residues. CDR3 nucleotide sequence: TGTGCCAGCAGCCCGCTAAGGACAGGGTACACAGATACGCAGTATTTT. As protein: CASSPLRTGYTDTQYF.

CDR3 DNA sequence: TGTGCCTGGAGTCCACAGGGGGCGAGTGGCTACACCTTC. Its protein is CAWSPQGASGYTF. The V call is TRBV30, the J call TRBJ1-2; TRBD1 aligns across 9 bases. The V and J ends lost 2 bases and 7 bases, in that order; junction bases with no gene match: 5. This CDR3 has 13 amino acids. Germline V gene sequence: CDR1 GTSNPN, CDR2 SVGIG (reference sequence). Together with reference TRBV30 and TRBJ1-2, the CDR3 gives the full variable domain: SQTIHQWPATLVQPVGSPLSLECTVEGTSNPNLYWYRQAAGRGLQLLFYSVGIGQISSEVPQNLSASRPQDRQFILSSKKLLLSDSGFYLCAWSPQGASGYTFGSGTRLTVV.

CDR3 nucleotides: TGCGCCAGCAGCTTGGGCGGGACTAGCGCCCTATCCCCGGGGGAGCTGTTTTTT. This codes for CASSLGGTSALSPGELFF. This sequence joins TRBV5-1 and TRBJ2-2; 10 bases are shared with TRBD2. Trimming took 0 bases from V and 8 from J; bases not matched to a gene: 13. The CDR3 loop spans 18 amino acids. The germline CDR1 and CDR2 sequences are SGHRS and YFSETQ.

The gene calls are TRBV18 and TRBJ1-5; 9 nucleotides line up with TRBD1. Germline V gene data show CDR1 as KGHSH and CDR2 as LQKENI. V was clipped by 4 bases and J by 4 bases; unmatched bases: 5. CDR3 length equals 15 residues. CDR3 bases: TGTGCCAGCTCACTGGGACAGGGTTGGAATCAGCCCCAGCATTTT. Its protein is CASSLGQGWNQPQHF.

The chain joins TRBV7-9 to TRBJ1-4, with D perhaps matching TRBD1 (5 bases). Germline CDR1 is SEHNR and CDR2 is FQNEAQ (reference sequence). This CDR3 contains 15 residues. Trimming cost V 2 bases and J 3 bases, with 10 bases left between them. Here the CDR3 reads CASSLSGGSNEKLFF. CDR3 DNA: TGTGCCAGCAGCTTATCCGGGGGATCTAATGAAAAACTGTTTTTT.

The chain employs TRBV6-1 and TRBJ2-1; D might be TRBD2 (6 bases). Trimming took off 6 bases at V and 0 bases at J, with 12 bases between the two ends. The CDR3 has 15 residues. CDR1 is MNHNS and CDR2 is SASEGT in the germline V gene. The CDR3 DNA follows: TGTGCCAGCAGAACGGGGGACCTCTCCTACAATGAGCAGTTCTTC. It specifies CASRTGDLSYNEQFF.

The V gene is TRBV11-3, the J gene TRBJ2-1; tentatively, D is TRBD2 (6 bases). Trimming took 5 bases from V and 7 from J, leaving 18 bases between them. The CDR3 is made up of 15 amino acids. CDR1 SGHNT and CDR2 YENEEA come from the germline V gene. The CDR3, as DNA: TGTGCCAGCAGCGACCGGACTAAAAAGGGGAATGAGCAGTTCTTC. Translating it yields CASSDRTKKGNEQFF.

V is TRBV27 and J is TRBJ1-6, with D possibly TRBD1 on 6 matching bases. The CDR3 is 16 residues long. Trimming stripped 5 bases from V and 7 bases from J, with 18 bases between. The germline CDR1 and CDR2 sequences are MNHEY and SMNVEV (reference sequence). The CDR3 DNA reads as TGTGCCAGCAGTATCAGACTCCAGGGGTCAAATTCACCCCTCCACTTT. This translates into CASSIRLQGSNSPLHF.

The gene calls are TRBV5-5 and TRBJ1-4, with 9 bases lining up with TRBD1. Losses at the gene ends were 4 bases for V and 8 bases for J; bases not matched to a gene: 9. The germline V gene encodes CDR1 SGHKS and CDR2 YYEKEE (reference sequence). CDR3 size: 15 residues. CDR3 residues: CASSQMGQGGEKLFF. The CDR3 nucleotides are TGTGCCAGCAGCCAGATGGGACAGGGAGGAGAAAAACTGTTTTTT.

The CDR3 DNA reads as TGTGCCAGCAGCTTTCCAGGCCAGGAGACCCAGTACTTC. Encoded protein: CASSFPGQETQYF. The chain carries TRBV7-2 and TRBJ2-5; D unclear. There are 13 residues in the CDR3. Looked up from germline, CDR1 is SGHTA and CDR2 is FQGNSA. The ends were cut back, 3 bases at V and 5 bases at J, with 10 bases in the middle.

The chain joins TRBV7-2 to TRBJ2-7; TRBD2 aligns across 8 bases. CDR1 is SGHTA and CDR2 is FQGNSA in the germline V gene. This CDR3 is built from 17 residues. V lost 3 bases, J lost 5 bases, and 15 bases stayed unmatched. CDR3 in amino acids: CASSFSLSGGGADEQYF. CDR3 nucleotides: TGTGCCAGCAGCTTCTCCTTGAGCGGGGGCGGAGCCGACGAGCAGTACTTC.

This chain uses TRBV9 with TRBJ1-1; maybe TRBD1 (5 bases). The CDR3 runs 14 residues. Trimming took off 0 bases at V and 1 base at J, with 7 bases between the two ends. Germline-derived CDR1 and CDR2 are SGDLS and YYNGEE. The CDR3 coding sequence is TGTGCCAGCAGCGTAGTCGGGGGGAACACTGAAGCTTTCTTT. Translating it yields CASSVVGGNTEAFF.

The CDR3 sequence: CASSPQGLASLGGYEQYF. The CDR3 nucleotides are TGTGCCAGCAGCCCTCAGGGACTAGCGTCGCTCGGGGGATACGAGCAGTACTTC. The rearrangement joins TRBV9 to TRBJ2-7; TRBD2 aligns across 10 bases. CDR1 SGDLS and CDR2 YYNGEE come from the germline V gene. V was clipped by 4 bases and J by 4 bases; unmatched bases: 17. The CDR3 runs 18 residues.

The chain carries TRBV6-5 and TRBJ2-7; 10 nucleotides align to TRBD1. The CDR3 sequence is 14 residues long. CDR1 is MNHEY, CDR2 SVGAGI, per germline. After removal of 6 bases from V and 3 bases from J, the junction contained 5 bases not matched to a gene. The CDR3 loop is CASRTGGARYEQYF. Here the CDR3 DNA reads TGTGCCAGCAGGACAGGGGGCGCCCGCTACGAGCAGTACTTC.

This chain links TRBV18 with TRBJ1-1; D is undetermined. The CDR3 sequence is 14 residues long. V lost 0 bases and J 0 bases, leaving 5 bases between the germline ends. The germline CDR1 and CDR2 sequences are KGHSH and LQKENI. The CDR3 nucleotides are TGTGCCAGCTCACCACCTGTCGTGAACACTGAAGCTTTCTTT. This gives the protein CASSPPVVNTEAFF.

This sequence joins TRBV7-2 and TRBJ2-1; TRBD1 matches at 7 bases. Germline V CDR1 and CDR2: SGHTA, FQGNSA. With V trimmed by 1 base and J by 5 bases, 2 bases remained unmatched. CDR3 length equals 14 residues. DNA for the CDR3: TGTGCCAGCAGCTTAGGACAGGGCAACAATGAGCAGTTCTTC. Protein sequence: CASSLGQGNNEQFF.

Concerning this clone itself: One end of the junction varies from germline; a read error may be responsible. The rearrangement uses TRBV5-1 and TRBJ2-5, with TRBD1 as a possible D gene (6 bases). The germline gives CDR1 SGHRS, CDR2 YFSETQ. The CDR3 extends over 15 amino acids. CDR3 DNA: TGCGCCAGCAGCTTGGGGGACATCTCCAAGGAGACCCGGTACTTC. The encoded protein is CASSLGDISKETRYF.

The V call is TRBV20-1, the J call TRBJ2-1; D is unresolved. Per germline, CDR1 DFQATT and CDR2 SNEGSKA (reference sequence). V was clipped by 5 bases and J by 10 bases, with 12 bases between them. There are 11 residues in the CDR3. The CDR3 region is CSALYFGEQFF. The CDR3 DNA reads TGCAGTGCTCTCTATTTCGGGGAGCAGTTCTTC.

The chain employs TRBV6-1 and TRBJ1-1; D call uncertain. Germline CDR1 reads MNHNS; CDR2 reads SASEGT. The CDR3 consists of 13 residues. Trimming cost V 2 bases and J 8 bases, with 12 bases left between them. Here the CDR3 DNA reads TGTGCCAGCAGTGAACAGCCGGAGCTGGAAGCTTTCTTT. It translates to CASSEQPELEAFF.

This chain joins TRBV28 and TRBJ2-7; 11 bases align to TRBD1. Germline trimming cut 6 bases from V and 6 bases from J; bases unmatched to any gene: 7. The CDR3 is made up of 14 amino acids. CDR1 MDHEN and CDR2 SYDVKM come from the germline V gene. The CDR3 protein is CASSTPGQGGEQYF. The CDR3 DNA follows: TGTGCCAGCAGCACACCGGGACAGGGGGGCGAGCAGTACTTC.

The genes are TRBV27 and TRBJ1-4, with a possible D match to TRBD1 (5 bases). Germline V gene sequence: CDR1 MNHEY, CDR2 SMNVEV (reference sequence). V dropped 0 bases and J dropped 3 bases, with 11 bases sitting between them. The CDR3 has 16 amino acids. CDR3 DNA: TGTGCCAGCAGTTTATCGTCGGGGGGAGCTAATGAAAAACTGTTTTTT. Protein product: CASSLSSGGANEKLFF.

The V gene is TRBV28, the J gene TRBJ1-5, with D perhaps TRBD1 (5 bases). This CDR3 has 17 amino acids. V lost 3 bases and J 2 bases, leaving 17 bases between the germline ends. In germline, CDR1 is MDHEN, CDR2 SYDVKM. CDR3 in amino acids: CASSFYQGDGRNQPQHF. As DNA, the CDR3 is TGTGCCAGCAGTTTTTATCAAGGGGATGGGCGCAATCAGCCCCAGCATTTT.

The chain is built from TRBV6-1 and TRBJ2-6; D gene ambiguous. Deletions cut 2 bases from V and 2 bases from J, with 13 bases between. The length of the CDR3 is 17 residues. Per germline, CDR1 MNHNS and CDR2 SASEGT. CDR3 loop: CASSESRLSAGANVLTF. The CDR3 DNA sequence: TGTGCCAGCAGTGAAAGTCGCCTTTCGGCTGGGGCCAACGTCCTGACTTTC.

The chain recombines TRBV28 with TRBJ1-1; D perhaps matches TRBD1 (5 bases). This CDR3 is built from 16 residues. V was trimmed by 10 bases and J by 7 bases, leaving 28 bases between them. Germline V gives CDR1 MDHEN, CDR2 SYDVKM. CDR3 sequence (DNA): TGTGCCACCGGGGCACAGCGGGGCCTGCGGATGGTTGAAGCTTTCTTT. The encoded protein is CATGAQRGLRMVEAFF.

The rearrangement links TRBV5-6 to TRBJ1-2; TRBD1 aligns across 9 bases. Germline CDR1 is SGHDT and CDR2 is YYEEEE. The CDR3 sequence is 12 residues long. With V trimmed by 4 bases and J by 7 bases, 2 bases remained unmatched. The CDR3 DNA follows: TGTGCCAGCAGCATACAGGGGGCTGGCTACACCTTC. This encodes CASSIQGAGYTF.

The chain is built from TRBV7-9 and TRBJ1-3, with unresolved D. Germline CDR1 is SEHNR and CDR2 is FQNEAQ (reference sequence). V dropped 5 bases and J dropped 0 bases, with 14 bases sitting between them. There are 16 residues in the CDR3. The CDR3 here is CASSPFVVGSGNTIYF. For the CDR3, the DNA is TGTGCCAGCAGCCCCTTCGTGGTCGGCTCTGGAAACACCATATATTTT.

V gene TRBV10-2 combines with J gene TRBJ2-1, with D tentatively TRBD2 (7 bases). This CDR3 has 17 residues. Trimming removed 1 base from V and 7 bases from J, with 20 bases in between. CDR1 WSHSY and CDR2 SAAADI come from the germline V gene. CDR3 coding DNA: TGCGCCAGCAGTGAGTGGGATAGAACTAGGGGGGGGAATGAGCAGTTCTTC. It codes for CASSEWDRTRGGNEQFF.

V usage is TRBV18 and J usage is TRBJ2-7; 10 positions agree with TRBD1. After removal of 8 bases from V and 3 bases from J, the junction contained 4 bases not matched to a gene. The germline gives CDR1 KGHSH, CDR2 LQKENI. The CDR3 spans 13 residues. The CDR3 loop is CASGQGGFYEQYF. The CDR3 nucleotides read TGTGCCAGCGGACAGGGGGGGTTCTACGAGCAGTACTTC.

The chain combines TRBV5-1 with TRBJ1-2; TRBD1 aligns across 7 bases. From germline, CDR1 is SGHRS and CDR2 YFSETQ. This CDR3 is built from 15 residues. V gave up 4 bases and J gave up 7 bases; unmatched junction bases: 13. CDR3 sequence: CASSPQQGIGFGYTF. Written as DNA, the CDR3 is TGCGCCAGCAGCCCCCAACAGGGGATCGGCTTTGGCTACACCTTC.

J is TRBJ1-2 and V is TRBV27; possibly TRBD1 for D (6 bases). Trimming pared 4 bases from V and 2 bases from J, leaving 11 bases between. This CDR3 spans 14 amino acids. The germline CDR1 and CDR2 sequences are MNHEY and SMNVEV (reference sequence). The CDR3 nucleotides read TGTGCCAGCAGTTCACAGGGTCTGAACTATGGCTACACCTTC. It specifies CASSSQGLNYGYTF.